Shown below are 30 T cell receptor beta chains from a single sample sequenced in a study of OX40 agonist ivuxolimab in advanced cancers. Repertoires were generated with immunoSEQ multiplex PCR, while TCRdb's copy carries only in-frame clones and drops some. Among around 56,000 clones listed, around 90% were seen once. The specimen comprised CD4+ or CD8+ T cells sorted from blood, sampled in a trial of the OX40 agonist ivuxolimab. The receptor set was obtained from an adult with an advanced solid tumor such as melanoma, head and neck, liver or kidney cancer.

This chain uses TRBV15 with TRBJ2-7; either TRBD1 or TRBD2 may supply D (6 bases each). Trimming stripped 3 bases from V and 5 bases from J, with 17 bases between. The CDR3 consists of 15 residues. CDR1 is LNHNV and CDR2 is YYDKDF in the germline V gene (reference sequence). CDR3 sequence: CATSSQTGRFHEQYF. Written as DNA, the CDR3 is TGTGCCACCAGCAGCCAAACAGGGAGGTTTCACGAGCAGTACTTC.

The chain recombines TRBV23-1 with TRBJ2-7, with 7 nucleotides matching TRBD1. TRBV23-1 is an ORF, with its function uncertain. This CDR3 comprises 16 residues. Trimming at V came to 2 bases and at J to 3 bases, leaving 10 bases not matched to a gene. The CDR3 region has the DNA TGCGCCAGCAGTCAAAACCCGCCCGGGACAGACTACGAGCAGTACGTC. Translation gives CASSQNPPGTDYEQYV.

In this sample, this clone is medium-sized. This same CDR3 is encoded by further DNA sequences in the sample. The V gene is TRBV6-1, the J gene TRBJ1-5, with D hard to call. The CDR3 runs 16 residues. V lost 2 bases and J 1 base, leaving 12 bases between the germline ends. Germline CDR1 MNHNS, CDR2 SASEGT. The CDR3 here is CASSESPGHSNQPQHF. The CDR3 DNA reads as TGTGCCAGCAGTGAATCCCCAGGCCACAGCAATCAGCCCCAGCATTTT.

The chain is built from TRBV9 and TRBJ2-7; possibly TRBD2 for D (5 bases). Trimming stripped 3 bases from V and 5 bases from J, with 12 bases between. CDR3 length equals 13 residues. The germline V gene encodes CDR1 SGDLS and CDR2 YYNGEE. This chain's CDR3 is CASSEISEDEQYF. The CDR3 bases are TGTGCCAGCAGCGAGATTAGCGAGGACGAGCAGTACTTC.

This chain links TRBV2 with TRBJ2-7, with TRBD1 identical over 7 bases. The CDR3 extends over 18 amino acids. Germline CDR1 SNHLY, CDR2 FYNNEI. V dropped 4 bases and J dropped 6; count of bases not matched to a gene: 21. The CDR3, as DNA: TGTGCCAGCAGTGCCCGATCCCCCGTGACAGGGCAAACCCTCGAGCAGTACGTC. Amino acids: CASSARSPVTGQTLEQYV.

The chain combines TRBV27 with TRBJ2-3, with D uncertain. The CDR3 runs 14 residues. The V end was cut by 9 bases, the J end by 1 base, with 14 bases between. Per germline, CDR1 MNHEY and CDR2 SMNVEV (reference sequence). The DNA of the CDR3 is TGTGCCAGTCTAGATCATGCGGGCACAGATACGCAGTATTTT. Residues: CASLDHAGTDTQYF.

V and J are TRBV4-3 and TRBJ1-1; the D is unclear. Trimming removed 4 bases from V and 5 bases from J, with 11 bases in between. Germline V gene sequence: CDR1 LGHNA, CDR2 YSLEER. This CDR3 has 13 residues. The CDR3 DNA reads TGCGCCAGCAGCCCTTACCGTCGGACTGAAGCTTTCTTT. This codes for CASSPYRRTEAFF.

This chain uses TRBV4-3 with TRBJ2-1, with D uncertain. From germline, CDR1 is LGHNA and CDR2 YSLEER. This CDR3 spans 15 amino acids. V lost 0 bases to trimming and J lost 6 bases, with 12 bases between them. The CDR3 coding sequence is TGCGCCAGCAGCCAAGAGAGGACCGACGGCAATGAGCAGTTCTTC. It specifies CASSQERTDGNEQFF.

The V and J genes are TRBV27 and TRBJ1-6; 7 bases align to TRBD1. The V segment lost 6 bases and the J segment 7 bases; nucleotides outside the gene matches: 6. Germline V gene data show CDR1 as MNHEY and CDR2 as SMNVEV (reference sequence). The CDR3 consists of 14 residues. The CDR3 DNA is TGTGCCAGCAGGCAGGGGGTTGGGAATTCACCCCTCCACTTT. Translated, it gives CASRQGVGNSPLHF.

This clone was seen only a few times. The rearrangement links TRBV2 to TRBJ1-1; D perhaps matches TRBD1 (6 bases). The CDR3 is made up of 13 amino acids. Germline-derived CDR1 and CDR2 are SNHLY and FYNNEI. V lost 7 bases and J 0 bases, leaving 9 bases between the germline ends. CDR3 sequence reads: CASTTGLNTEAFF. CDR3 DNA: TGTGCCAGCACTACAGGGCTGAACACTGAAGCTTTCTTT.

The chain combines TRBV30 with TRBJ2-7; D gene unclear. The germline V gene has CDR1 GTSNPN and CDR2 SVGIG (reference sequence). The V end lost 0 bases, the J end lost 5 bases, and 5 bases lay between the germline ends. The CDR3 loop spans 11 amino acids. The CDR3 nucleotides are TGTGCCTGGAGTGTATCGGACGAGCAGTACTTC. Translating it yields CAWSVSDEQYF.

This chain links TRBV28 with TRBJ1-3; D gene uncertain. From germline, CDR1 is MDHEN and CDR2 SYDVKM. The CDR3 loop spans 14 amino acids. The V end lost 7 bases, the J end lost 0 bases, and 10 bases lay between the germline ends. CDR3 region: CASTQTFSGNTIYF. In nucleotides, the CDR3 is TGTGCCAGCACCCAGACATTCTCTGGAAACACCATATATTTT.

The gene calls are TRBV19 and TRBJ2-5; D is undetermined. The ends were cut back, 0 bases at V and 3 bases at J, with 5 bases in the middle. Germline assignment: CDR1 LNHDA and CDR2 SQIVND (reference sequence). The CDR3 spans 13 residues. CDR3 in amino acids: CASSIDGEETQYF. CDR3 DNA: TGTGCCAGTAGTATAGATGGGGAAGAGACCCAGTACTTC.

This clone is categorized as medium-sized (0.01 to 0.1%). The chain couples TRBV5-6 to TRBJ1-4, with D unresolved. CDR1 is SGHDT and CDR2 is YYEEEE in the germline V gene. The CDR3 contains 14 residues. V was pared by 0 bases and J by 10 bases, with 13 bases between. The CDR3 spells CASSLAAGSRKLFF. CDR3 DNA sequence: TGTGCCAGCAGCTTGGCTGCAGGTAGCCGAAAACTGTTTTTT.

The chain has TRBV28 and TRBJ2-3; tentative D call: TRBD1 (6 bases). V was pared by 6 bases and J by 0 bases, with 13 bases between. CDR3 length: 15 amino acids. From germline, CDR1 is MDHEN and CDR2 SYDVKM. The CDR3 nucleotides read TGTGCCAGCAGCCCCAACAGGGCTAGCACAGATACGCAGTATTTT. As protein: CASSPNRASTDTQYF.

This clone has a single count. The chain links TRBV7-9 to TRBJ1-4; 10 bases line up with TRBD1. The V segment lost 1 base and the J segment 7 bases; nucleotides outside the gene matches: 9. CDR3 length: 17 amino acids. Germline CDR1 is SEHNR and CDR2 is FQNEAQ (reference sequence). Here the CDR3 reads CASSLGWGTGDREKLFF. In DNA form, the CDR3 reads TGTGCCAGCAGCTTAGGATGGGGGACAGGGGATCGTGAAAAACTGTTTTTT.

V and J are TRBV9 and TRBJ1-4; D is possibly TRBD1 (6 bases). V lost 3 bases to trimming and J lost 0 bases, with 12 bases between them. The CDR3 has 16 amino acids. Germline values: CDR1 SGDLS, CDR2 YYNGEE. CDR3 amino acids: CASSAGQTATNEKLFF. As DNA, the CDR3 is TGTGCCAGCAGCGCCGGACAGACTGCAACTAATGAAAAACTGTTTTTT.

This clone occurred once. This sequence joins TRBV5-6 and TRBJ1-1, with D maybe TRBD1 (6 bases). This CDR3 contains 17 residues. The germline gives CDR1 SGHDT, CDR2 YYEEEE. V lost 3 bases to trimming and J lost 5 bases, with 23 bases between them. DNA of the CDR3: TGTGCCAGCAGCTCCCAAGGTTACGAGATTAGGGGGACTGAAGCTTTCTTT. Its protein product is CASSSQGYEIRGTEAFF.

V is TRBV7-9 and J is TRBJ2-1; D might be TRBD1 or TRBD2, each matching 5 bases. The CDR3 runs 13 residues. CDR1 SEHNR and CDR2 FQNEAQ come from the germline V gene (reference sequence). Trimming cost V 5 bases and J 5 bases, with 10 bases left between them. Here the CDR3 reads CASSLGTNNEQFF. The CDR3 coding sequence is TGTGCCAGCAGCCTGGGGACCAACAATGAGCAGTTCTTC.

The V and J genes are TRBV11-2 and TRBJ2-1; D may be TRBD1 (7 bases). The CDR3 has 16 amino acids. CDR1 is SGHAT and CDR2 is FQNNGV in the germline V gene. Trimming left V 4 bases short and J 1 base short, with 14 bases between. DNA of the CDR3: TGTGCCAGCAGCTCAGCACAGGGGAGGTCCTACAATGAGCAGTTCTTC. Translation: CASSSAQGRSYNEQFF.

V gene TRBV5-4 combines with J gene TRBJ2-1; perhaps D is TRBD1 or TRBD2 (5 bases each). Per the germline V gene, CDR1 is SGHNT and CDR2 is YYREEE (reference sequence). V shed 2 bases and J shed 9 bases, with 15 bases lying between them. CDR3 length: 14 amino acids. The CDR3 spells CASSLGETRGEQFF. Written as DNA, the CDR3 is TGTGCCAGCAGCTTAGGGGAGACTCGAGGTGAGCAGTTCTTC.

The chain uses TRBV29-1 and TRBJ2-7, with D possibly TRBD2 on 7 matching bases. Per the germline V gene, CDR1 is SQVTM and CDR2 is ANQGSEA. The V end was cut by 0 bases, the J end by 3 bases, with 12 bases between. This CDR3 has 14 amino acids. This CDR3 reads CSVEDLGGDYEQYF. The CDR3 coding sequence is TGCAGCGTTGAAGATTTAGGGGGGGACTACGAGCAGTACTTC.

V usage is TRBV29-1 and J usage is TRBJ1-1; 8 positions agree with TRBD1. The CDR3 sequence is 14 residues long. The trim removed 0 bases at V and 4 bases at J, leaving 4 bases unmatched. Germline assignment: CDR1 SQVTM and CDR2 ANQGSEA. DNA of the CDR3: TGCAGCGTTGAAGACAGGGGGCAGGGCACTGAAGCTTTCTTT. Translated: CSVEDRGQGTEAFF.

The V call is TRBV7-6, the J call TRBJ1-2, with D maybe TRBD1 (6 bases). CDR1 SGHVS and CDR2 FNYEAQ come from the germline V gene. V was pared by 5 bases and J by 6 bases, with 16 bases between. This CDR3 region has 14 residues. CDR3 in DNA: TGTGCCAGCAGCCCGCGATATGGGGGCCATGGCTACACCTTC. Amino acids: CASSPRYGGHGYTF.

The chain carries TRBV5-6 and TRBJ1-1; no definite D call. Germline-derived CDR1 and CDR2 are SGHDT and YYEEEE. The CDR3 is 13 amino acids. Deletions cut 4 bases from V and 4 bases from J, with 11 bases between. Here the CDR3 DNA reads TGTGCCAGCAGCGCAGTCTCTGCCACTGAAGCTTTCTTT. Protein sequence: CASSAVSATEAFF.

The V and J genes are TRBV6-5 and TRBJ1-5; D not certain. The length of the CDR3 is 13 residues. The ends were cut back, 7 bases at V and 0 bases at J, with 7 bases in the middle. Looked up from germline, CDR1 is MNHEY and CDR2 is SVGAGI. Here the CDR3 reads CASTGNSNQPQHF. CDR3 nucleotides: TGTGCCAGCACGGGGAATAGCAATCAGCCCCAGCATTTT.

V and J are TRBV11-1 and TRBJ1-1; D may be TRBD1 (5 bases). CDR1 SGHAT and CDR2 FQDESV come from the germline V gene (reference sequence). Trimming pared 2 bases from V and 5 bases from J, leaving 15 bases between. The CDR3 runs to 15 residues. CDR3 sequence: CASSLRPGRGTEAFF. CDR3 DNA: TGTGCCAGCAGCTTACGGCCAGGGCGAGGGACTGAAGCTTTCTTT.

The V and J genes are TRBV30 and TRBJ1-4; D is unclear. The CDR3 consists of 12 residues. Germline CDR1 and CDR2: GTSNPN and SVGIG (reference sequence). Trimming took 0 bases from V and 8 from J, leaving 7 bases between them. The CDR3 nucleotides are TGTGCCTGGAGTGTATTGGGGGAAAAACTGTTTTTT. This codes for CAWSVLGEKLFF. The full variable domain, completed using reference TRBV30 and TRBJ1-4, is SQTIHQWPATLVQPVGSPLSLECTVEGTSNPNLYWYRQAAGRGLQLLFYSVGIGQISSEVPQNLSASRPQDRQFILSSKKLLLSDSGFYLCAWSVLGEKLFFGSGTQLSVL.

The rearrangement links TRBV27 to TRBJ2-1; 10 nucleotides agree with TRBD2. CDR3 size: 15 residues. The germline gives CDR1 MNHEY, CDR2 SMNVEV (reference sequence). The V and J ends lost 5 bases and 1 base, in that order; junction bases with no gene match: 2. CDR3 loop: CASSLAGVSYNEQFF. CDR3 in DNA: TGTGCCAGCAGTCTAGCGGGAGTTTCCTACAATGAGCAGTTCTTC.

V is TRBV4-1 and J is TRBJ1-3; 7 bases match TRBD1. The CDR3 is 13 residues long. Germline values: CDR1 MGHRA, CDR2 YSYEKL. The junction had 2 bases not matched to a gene; V was cut back by 3 bases and J by 6 bases. CDR3 nucleotides: TGCGCCAGCAGCCAGGGACAGCTAAACACCATATATTTT. Its protein is CASSQGQLNTIYF.